Listed below are T cell receptor beta chains from one sample, sequenced in a study of blood T cell repertoires in COVID-19. Clones were sequenced by immunoSEQ multiplex PCR, and TCRdb holds only the in-frame ones, with some missing. The data contain 150,000 to 200,000 clones, more than 70% of them seen just once; the ten biggest clones take up 5% to 6.5%. Source material: peripheral blood. These receptors came from a man aged 40-49 years with active or convalescent COVID-19. Each CDR3 is given with its conserved first and last residue.

length: 15
J: TRBJ1-4
V: TRBV19
CDR3: CASSILTAGNEKLFF

length: 14
J: TRBJ1-5
V: TRBV6-2/TRBV6-3
CDR3: CASSQMGRNQPQHF

length: 16
J: TRBJ2-5
V: TRBV9
CDR3: CASTALPETGLETQYF

length: 16
J: TRBJ1-6
V: TRBV5-1
CDR3: CASSLVGATYNSPLHF

length: 14
J: TRBJ2-2
V: TRBV2
CDR3: CASSFSGNTGELFF

length: 15
J: TRBJ2-3
V: TRBV5-8
CDR3: CASSITGGGTDTQYF

length: 15
J: TRBJ2-3
V: TRBV19
CDR3: CASSINRGRADTQYF

length: 14
J: TRBJ2-1
V: TRBV27
CDR3: CASFPTSGNNEQFF

length: 13
J: TRBJ2-3
V: TRBV5-1
CDR3: CASRAGGEDTQYF

length: 14
J: TRBJ2-4
V: TRBV6-1
CDR3: CASSEVLAENIQYF

length: 18
J: TRBJ2-5
V: TRBV27
CDR3: CASSSGTNFLGRQETQYF

length: 15
J: TRBJ2-1
V: TRBV9
CDR3: CASSVPGQPYNEQFF

length: 15
J: TRBJ1-3
V: TRBV7-2
CDR3: CASTPEGSPGNTIYF

length: 16
J: TRBJ1-2
V: TRBV19
CDR3: CASSPNRDSYYYGYTF

length: 18
J: TRBJ2-6
V: TRBV6-1
CDR3: CASSGRQGQASGANVLTF

length: 16
J: TRBJ2-3
V: TRBV7-3
CDR3: CASSLTAGPFADTQYF

length: 13
J: TRBJ2-3
V: TRBV6-5
CDR3: CASSQRDTDTQYF

length: 15
J: TRBJ2-7
V: TRBV2
CDR3: CAILSGTAVTYEQYF

length: 17
J: TRBJ1-6
V: TRBV30
CDR3: CAWIDNTRSSYNSPLHF

length: 14
J: TRBJ1-2
V: TRBV5-1
CDR3: CASSLEGQGYGYTF

length: 16
J: TRBJ2-5
V: TRBV10-1
CDR3: CASSESKAGGGETQYF

length: 14
J: TRBJ1-2
V: TRBV28
CDR3: CASSKGQGRDGYTF

length: 14
J: TRBJ2-1
V: TRBV29-1
CDR3: CSVDSRGQNNEQFF

length: 13
J: TRBJ2-7
V: TRBV6-5
CDR3: CASSVPGQGEQYF

length: 13
J: TRBJ1-1
V: TRBV3-1/TRBV3-2
CDR3: CASSMTANTEAFF

length: 15
J: TRBJ2-5
V: TRBV7-6
CDR3: CASSLVQGRQETQYF

length: 16
J: TRBJ1-3
V: TRBV25-1
CDR3: CASSESRTPGGNTIYF

length: 14
J: TRBJ2-3
V: TRBV19
CDR3: CASTDSRSTDTQYF

length: 16
J: TRBJ2-1
V: TRBV7-9
CDR3: CASSYLAGTNNNEQFF

length: 15
J: TRBJ1-5
V: TRBV28
CDR3: CASSLSPGGNQPQHF

length: 13
J: TRBJ1-1
V: TRBV28
CDR3: CASRGTANTEAFF

length: 16
J: TRBJ1-6
V: TRBV5-5
CDR3: CASSSTGGSYNSPLHF

length: 14
J: TRBJ1-1
V: TRBV18
CDR3: CASSPIQLNTEAFF

length: 13
J: TRBJ1-2
V: TRBV6-5
CDR3: CASRPDRLSGYTF

length: 15
J: TRBJ1-4
V: TRBV21-1
CDR3: CASSPRRGPNEKLFF

length: 17
J: TRBJ2-1
V: TRBV18
CDR3: CASSPIRGMGTYNEQFF

length: 16
J: TRBJ2-7
V: TRBV6-5
CDR3: CASSYSGSLSVGEQYF

length: 14
J: TRBJ1-1
V: TRBV19
CDR3: CASSPSPVLAEAFF

length: 15
J: TRBJ2-1
V: TRBV15
CDR3: CATSREAGGPIEQFF

length: 15
J: TRBJ1-1
V: TRBV10-3
CDR3: CAIAARVVVLAEAFF

length: 18
J: TRBJ2-1
V: TRBV6-2/TRBV6-3
CDR3: CASSYLLAGGSPYNEQFF

length: 14
J: TRBJ2-7
V: TRBV7-2
CDR3: CASSWSGGTGEQYF

length: 15
J: TRBJ1-4
V: TRBV19
CDR3: CASSGRQTTNEKLFF

length: 15
J: TRBJ2-1
V: TRBV19
CDR3: CASSIKWGLFNEQFF

length: 12
J: TRBJ2-1
V: TRBV7-2
CDR3: CASSLASGHQFF